A selection of T cell receptor beta chains follows, all from one sample in a study of cytomegalovirus exposure and HLA in healthy donors. The repertoire was sequenced with immunoSEQ multiplex PCR; TCRdb's copy has only in-frame clones and lacks some. This listing includes about 96,000 clones. Sequences were obtained from PBMCs. The receptors originated from a woman in her 30s in good health and CMV-seronegative. The CDR3 runs from the conserved cysteine through the conserved F or W. A D gene is named only where the DNA matches it firmly.

V gene: TRBV5-1
J gene: TRBJ2-7
D gene: .
CDR3 protein: CASSLAYSNYEQYF
CDR3 DNA: TGCGCCAGCAGCTTGGCCTACTCGAACTACGAGCAGTACTTC

V gene: TRBV9
J gene: TRBJ1-5
D gene: .
CDR3 protein: CASSVGQFSNQPQHF
CDR3 DNA: TGTGCCAGCAGCGTAGGGCAATTTAGCAATCAGCCCCAGCATTTT

V gene: TRBV7-3
J gene: TRBJ2-2
D gene: .
CDR3 protein: CASSPRDTNTGELFF
CDR3 DNA: TGTGCCAGCAGCCCCCGGGACACTAACACCGGGGAGCTGTTTTTT

V gene: TRBV7-9
J gene: TRBJ1-2
D gene: .
CDR3 protein: CASSPPVQGHGYTF
CDR3 DNA: TGTGCCAGCAGCCCCCCGGTACAGGGTCATGGCTACACCTTC

V gene: TRBV29-1
J gene: TRBJ2-3
D gene: .
CDR3 protein: CSASGHTRTDTQYF
CDR3 DNA: TGCAGCGCCTCGGGACATACTAGGACAGATACGCAGTATTTT

V gene: TRBV7-6
J gene: TRBJ1-3
D gene: .
CDR3 protein: CASSLEAGSGNTIYF
CDR3 DNA: TGTGCCAGCAGCTTAGAGGCAGGCTCTGGAAACACCATATATTTT

V gene: TRBV5-6
J gene: TRBJ1-1
D gene: TRBD1
CDR3 protein: CASSLEGQGKRAFF
CDR3 DNA: TGTGCCAGCAGCTTGGAAGGACAGGGTAAAAGGGCTTTCTTT

V gene: TRBV19
J gene: TRBJ2-3
D gene: .
CDR3 protein: CASSMGHTDTQYF
CDR3 DNA: TGTGCCAGTAGTATGGGGCACACAGATACGCAGTATTTT

V gene: TRBV5-1
J gene: TRBJ1-4
D gene: .
CDR3 protein: CASSLDSFNEKLFF
CDR3 DNA: TGCGCCAGCAGCTTGGACAGCTTTAATGAAAAACTGTTTTTT

V gene: TRBV5-6
J gene: TRBJ2-2
D gene: .
CDR3 protein: CASSPGTGSGNTGELFF
CDR3 DNA: TGTGCCAGCAGCCCCGGTACAGGATCGGGGAACACCGGGGAGCTGTTTTTT

V gene: TRBV10-3
J gene: TRBJ2-7
D gene: TRBD1
CDR3 protein: CAIGQGDYEQYF
CDR3 DNA: TGTGCCATAGGACAGGGGGACTACGAGCAGTACTTC

V gene: TRBV6-6
J gene: TRBJ1-2
D gene: .
CDR3 protein: CASSYSGGGGYTF
CDR3 DNA: TGTGCCAGCAGTTACAGCGGGGGGGGTGGCTACACCTTC

V gene: TRBV5-4
J gene: TRBJ2-3
D gene: TRBD2
CDR3 protein: CASSSLTAGGSTDTQYF
CDR3 DNA: TGTGCCAGCAGCTCGCTGACGGCGGGGGGGAGTACAGATACGCAGTATTTT

V gene: TRBV6-5
J gene: TRBJ2-7
D gene: TRBD1
CDR3 protein: CASSYSAGTGKYEQYF
CDR3 DNA: TGTGCCAGCAGTTACTCGGCCGGGACAGGGAAATACGAGCAGTACTTC

V gene: TRBV6-5
J gene: TRBJ1-2
D gene: TRBD1
CDR3 protein: CASMDRDNGYTF
CDR3 DNA: TGTGCCAGCATGGACAGGGACAACGGCTACACCTTC

V gene: TRBV5-1
J gene: TRBJ2-3
D gene: TRBD2
CDR3 protein: CASSLGTSGADTQYF
CDR3 DNA: TGCGCCAGCAGCTTGGGGACTAGTGGCGCAGATACGCAGTATTTT

V gene: TRBV5-3
J gene: TRBJ2-7
D gene: .
CDR3 protein: CARSSAIRGVYEQYF
CDR3 DNA: TGTGCCAGAAGCTCAGCCATCAGGGGGGTCTACGAGCAGTACTTC

V gene: TRBV29-1
J gene: TRBJ2-5
D gene: TRBD2
CDR3 protein: CSGGTSGGTQETQYF
CDR3 DNA: TGCAGCGGTGGGACTAGCGGGGGGACCCAAGAGACCCAGTACTTC

V gene: TRBV6-1
J gene: TRBJ2-5
D gene: TRBD2
CDR3 protein: CASSETSGDQETQYF
CDR3 DNA: TGTGCCAGCAGTGAAACTAGCGGGGACCAAGAGACCCAGTACTTC

V gene: TRBV13
J gene: TRBJ1-2
D gene: .
CDR3 protein: CASSEHGGTYGYTF
CDR3 DNA: TGTGCCAGCAGCGAACACGGGGGTACCTATGGCTACACCTTC

V gene: TRBV7-9
J gene: TRBJ2-5
D gene: .
CDR3 protein: CASSLVRRDETQYF
CDR3 DNA: TGTGCCAGCAGCTTAGTACGGAGGGATGAGACCCAGTACTTC

V gene: TRBV7-3
J gene: TRBJ1-5
D gene: .
CDR3 protein: CASSLGHQQPQHF
CDR3 DNA: TGTGCCAGCAGCTTGGGACATCAACAGCCCCAGCATTTT

V gene: TRBV9
J gene: TRBJ2-1
D gene: TRBD1
CDR3 protein: CASSSSHTGTGYNEQFF
CDR3 DNA: TGTGCCAGCAGCTCATCCCATACCGGGACAGGGTACAATGAGCAGTTCTTC

V gene: TRBV9
J gene: TRBJ2-7
D gene: TRBD1
CDR3 protein: CASSVATTGTEQYF
CDR3 DNA: TGTGCCAGCAGCGTAGCTACGACAGGGACCGAGCAGTACTTC

V gene: TRBV13
J gene: TRBJ2-7
D gene: TRBD2
CDR3 protein: CASSLWREGLGEQYF
CDR3 DNA: TGTGCCAGCAGCTTATGGCGGGAGGGCCTGGGTGAGCAGTACTTC

V gene: TRBV28
J gene: TRBJ2-7
D gene: .
CDR3 protein: CASSLNPDTGAYEQYF
CDR3 DNA: TGTGCCAGCAGTTTAAATCCGGACACTGGGGCCTACGAGCAGTACTTC

V gene: TRBV6-6
J gene: TRBJ2-7
D gene: TRBD2
CDR3 protein: CASSTFSGSSSYEQYF
CDR3 DNA: TGTGCCAGCAGTACTTTTAGCGGGTCGAGCTCCTACGAGCAGTACTTC

V gene: TRBV29-1
J gene: TRBJ2-2
D gene: TRBD2
CDR3 protein: CSVGPSGGTGELFF
CDR3 DNA: TGCAGCGTTGGACCTAGCGGGGGCACCGGGGAGCTGTTTTTT

V gene: TRBV6-1
J gene: TRBJ1-1
D gene: TRBD1
CDR3 protein: CASSETAGGWTEAFF
CDR3 DNA: TGTGCCAGCAGTGAAACGGCAGGGGGCTGGACTGAAGCTTTCTTT

V gene: TRBV19
J gene: TRBJ1-3
D gene: .
CDR3 protein: CASTHSGNTIYF
CDR3 DNA: TGTGCCAGTACCCACTCTGGAAACACCATATATTTT

V gene: TRBV9
J gene: TRBJ2-5
D gene: .
CDR3 protein: CASSPLPGSVETQYF
CDR3 DNA: TGTGCCAGCAGCCCCCTCCCCGGGAGCGTTGAGACCCAGTACTTC

V gene: TRBV11-3
J gene: TRBJ2-7
D gene: TRBD1
CDR3 protein: CASSPGTGSGTYEQYF
CDR3 DNA: TGTGCCAGCAGTCCCGGGACAGGCTCCGGTACCTACGAGCAGTACTTC

V gene: TRBV9
J gene: TRBJ1-5
D gene: .
CDR3 protein: CASSAEGFNQPQHF
CDR3 DNA: TGTGCCAGCAGCGCAGAGGGATTTAATCAGCCCCAGCATTTT

V gene: TRBV5-1
J gene: TRBJ2-7
D gene: .
CDR3 protein: CASSLGQVAYEQYF
CDR3 DNA: TGCGCCAGCAGCTTGGGACAGGTAGCCTACGAGCAGTACTTC

V gene: TRBV5-1
J gene: TRBJ1-1
D gene: .
CDR3 protein: CASSKDRNTEAFF
CDR3 DNA: TGCGCCAGCAGCAAGGACAGGAACACTGAAGCTTTCTTT

V gene: TRBV4-1
J gene: TRBJ2-2
D gene: TRBD1
CDR3 protein: CASSLDRGQTGELFF
CDR3 DNA: TGCGCCAGCAGCCTCGACAGGGGGCAAACCGGGGAGCTGTTTTTT

V gene: TRBV28
J gene: TRBJ1-1
D gene: .
CDR3 protein: CASRTDGGRNTEAFF
CDR3 DNA: TGTGCCAGCAGAACCGACGGGGGTAGAAACACTGAAGCTTTCTTT

V gene: TRBV30
J gene: TRBJ2-3
D gene: .
CDR3 protein: CAWERLRGTDTQYF
CDR3 DNA: TGTGCCTGGGAACGCCTAAGGGGGACAGATACGCAGTATTTT

V gene: TRBV28
J gene: TRBJ2-6
D gene: TRBD1
CDR3 protein: CASSRQGNSGANVLTF
CDR3 DNA: TGTGCCAGCAGCCGACAGGGAAACTCTGGGGCCAACGTCCTGACTTTC

V gene: TRBV6-1
J gene: TRBJ1-5
D gene: .
CDR3 protein: CASSDMGPSNQPQHF
CDR3 DNA: TGTGCCAGCAGTGATATGGGCCCTAGCAATCAGCCCCAGCATTTT

V gene: TRBV13
J gene: TRBJ1-3
D gene: .
CDR3 protein: CASSSQISGNTIYF
CDR3 DNA: TGTGCCAGCAGCTCTCAGATATCTGGAAACACCATATATTTT

V gene: TRBV5-8
J gene: TRBJ2-3
D gene: TRBD2
CDR3 protein: CASSFSGGFADTQYF
CDR3 DNA: TGTGCCAGCAGCTTCTCGGGAGGGTTCGCAGATACGCAGTATTTT

V gene: TRBV19
J gene: TRBJ1-2
D gene: TRBD1
CDR3 protein: CASSMRTGIYGYTF
CDR3 DNA: TGTGCCAGTAGTATGCGGACAGGAATCTATGGCTACACCTTC

V gene: TRBV30
J gene: TRBJ2-5
D gene: TRBD1
CDR3 protein: CAWATGQGKTQYF
CDR3 DNA: TGTGCCTGGGCAACGGGACAGGGTAAGACCCAGTACTTC

V gene: TRBV19
J gene: TRBJ2-2
D gene: .
CDR3 protein: CASSIRETGELFF
CDR3 DNA: TGTGCCAGTAGTATTCGGGAGACCGGGGAGCTGTTTTTT